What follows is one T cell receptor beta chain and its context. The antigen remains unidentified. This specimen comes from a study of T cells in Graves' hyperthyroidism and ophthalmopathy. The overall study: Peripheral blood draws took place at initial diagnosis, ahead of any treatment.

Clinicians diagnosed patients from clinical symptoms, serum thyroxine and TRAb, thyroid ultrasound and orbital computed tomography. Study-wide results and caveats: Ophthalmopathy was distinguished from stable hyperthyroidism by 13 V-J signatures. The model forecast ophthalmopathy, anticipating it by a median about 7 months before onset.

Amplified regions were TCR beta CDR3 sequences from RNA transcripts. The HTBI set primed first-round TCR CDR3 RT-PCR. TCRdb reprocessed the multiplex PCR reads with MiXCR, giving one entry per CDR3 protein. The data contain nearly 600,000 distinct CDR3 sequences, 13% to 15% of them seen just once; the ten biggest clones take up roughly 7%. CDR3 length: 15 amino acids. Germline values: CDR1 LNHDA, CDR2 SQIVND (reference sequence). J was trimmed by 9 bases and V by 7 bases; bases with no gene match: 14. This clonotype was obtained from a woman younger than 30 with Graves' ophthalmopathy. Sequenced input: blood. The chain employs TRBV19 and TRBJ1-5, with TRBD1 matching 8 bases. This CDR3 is CASTRGQVHSRPQHF. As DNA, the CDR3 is TGTGCCAGTACCAGGGGACAGGTTCATAGTAGGCCCCAGCATTTT.